Below, 20 T cell receptor beta chains from the same sample are listed, as sequenced in a study of blood T cell repertoires in COVID-19 (dated by TCRdb to 2020 to 2021). Libraries were prepared through the immunoSEQ multiplex PCR assay. In TCRdb, the immuneACCESS table is reduced to in-frame sequences with V and J assigned. These tables do not hold every clone; where another copy was compared, an unresolved V gene accounts for under half, and the others remain unexplained. Present in this sample are 400,000 to 500,000 clones, roughly 90% of which were seen just once. Jointly, the top ten make up approximately 1.5% of the sample. Material for sequencing was peripheral blood. All receptors derive from a woman in her twenties or thirties with active or convalescent COVID-19.

This chain uses TRBV5-1 with TRBJ1-1; D unresolved. CDR1 is SGHRS and CDR2 is YFSETQ in the germline V gene. The CDR3 is 13 amino acids. With 3 bases removed from V and 7 bases from J, the gap between germline ends came to 13 bases. The CDR3 loop is CASSSTSGIEAFF. The CDR3 nucleotides read TGCGCCAGCAGCTCGACCAGCGGGATTGAAGCTTTCTTT.

The V gene is TRBV7-9, the J gene TRBJ1-6, with 7 bases identical to TRBD1. V dropped 1 base and J dropped 3; count of bases not matched to a gene: 12. Germline-derived CDR1 and CDR2 are SEHNR and FQNEAQ (reference sequence). The CDR3 is 19 residues long. The CDR3 DNA follows: TGTGCCAGCAGCTTAGATGAGGGGGCCGTAATTCACTATAATTCACCCCTCCACTTT. Translating it yields CASSLDEGAVIHYNSPLHF.

This sequence joins TRBV2 and TRBJ2-1; TRBD2 matches 9 bases. Germline trimming cut 2 bases from V and 6 bases from J; bases unmatched to any gene: 5. CDR1 and CDR2 from the germline V gene are SNHLY and FYNNEI. CDR3 size: 15 residues. CDR3 sequence reads: CASSEIALAGNEQFF. The CDR3 bases are TGTGCCAGCAGTGAAATCGCACTAGCGGGCAATGAGCAGTTCTTC. Complete variable domain (other parts from reference TRBV2 and TRBJ2-1): EPEVTQTPSHQVTQMGQEVILRCVPISNHLYFYWYRQILGQKVEFLVSFYNNEISEKSEIFDDQFSVERPDGSNFTLKIRSTKLEDSAMYFCASSEIALAGNEQFFGPGTRLTVL.

This chain's CDR3 is CASSQTPGQGKNTEAFF. CDR3 in DNA: TGTGCCAGCTCACAAACGCCGGGACAGGGAAAGAACACTGAAGCTTTCTTT. The gene calls are TRBV18 and TRBJ1-1, with 9 positions matching TRBD1. The germline V gene encodes CDR1 KGHSH and CDR2 LQKENI. CDR3 length: 17 amino acids. The V gene end was trimmed by 4 bases and the J gene end by 1 base; junction bases not matched to a gene: 10.

V is TRBV13 and J is TRBJ2-5; TRBD1 aligns across 9 bases. V was clipped by 2 bases and J by 3 bases; unmatched bases: 1. CDR3 length equals 14 residues. Germline CDR1 reads PRHDT; CDR2 reads FYEKMQ (reference sequence). CDR3 coding DNA: TGTGCCAGCAGCTTAAGGACAGGGGAAGAGACCCAGTACTTC. It encodes CASSLRTGEETQYF.

V gene TRBV7-9 combines with J gene TRBJ2-1; 11 bases fit TRBD2. This CDR3 region has 17 residues. The germline V gene has CDR1 SEHNR and CDR2 FQNEAQ (reference sequence). Trimming cost V 5 bases and J 0 bases; bases outside gene matches: 6. The CDR3, as DNA: TGTGCCAGCAGCCTCATGGGACTAGCGGTCTCCTACAATGAGCAGTTCTTC. It yields the protein CASSLMGLAVSYNEQFF.

The chain is built from TRBV19 and TRBJ2-7; D gene unclear. V was shortened by 5 bases and J by 4 bases, with 3 bases between the two germline ends. CDR3 length: 10 residues. CDR1 and CDR2 from the germline V gene are LNHDA and SQIVND (reference sequence). CDR3 DNA sequence: TGTGCCAGTAGTGTATACGAGCAGTACTTC. Protein: CASSVYEQYF.

This chain connects TRBV29-1 to TRBJ2-7, with 10 nucleotides matching TRBD2. This CDR3 contains 15 residues. CDR1 SQVTM and CDR2 ANQGSEA come from the germline V gene. The ends lost 5 bases at V and 2 bases at J; junction bases unmatched: 9. The chain's CDR3 is CSVLIAGGVTYEQYF. The CDR3 coding sequence is TGCAGCGTTCTTATAGCGGGAGGTGTAACCTACGAGCAGTACTTC.

The chain links TRBV4-1 to TRBJ2-7; 7 bases map to TRBD1. The CDR3 length is 15 residues. The germline V gene encodes CDR1 MGHRA and CDR2 YSYEKL. The trim removed 5 bases at V and 6 bases at J, leaving 13 bases unmatched. The CDR3 DNA is TGCGCCAGCAGCTTCACCGACAGGGACCGCGGCGAGCAGTACTTC. This translates into CASSFTDRDRGEQYF.

The rearrangement links TRBV6-5 to TRBJ1-1, with TRBD1 as a possible D gene (6 bases). CDR1 is MNHEY, CDR2 SVGAGI, per germline. Trimming cost V 4 bases and J 4 bases, with 13 bases left between them. CDR3 length: 14 amino acids. The CDR3 region has the DNA TGTGCCAGCAGTTTTACAGGGCCAAGCACTGAAGCTTTCTTT. Translating gives CASSFTGPSTEAFF.

The V and J genes are TRBV6-1 and TRBJ2-4; possibly TRBD1 for D (5 bases). V dropped 3 bases and J dropped 3 bases, with 9 bases sitting between them. CDR3 length: 14 residues. Per germline, CDR1 MNHNS and CDR2 SASEGT. The DNA of the CDR3 is TGTGCCAGCAGTGAGGGGCAGGGCAAAAACATTCAGTACTTC. Translating gives CASSEGQGKNIQYF.

V and J are TRBV7-6 and TRBJ1-5; TRBD1 matches at 7 bases. V was pared by 7 bases and J by 6 bases, with 6 bases of the junction left unmatched. Germline assignment: CDR1 SGHVS and CDR2 FNYEAQ. The CDR3 is 13 amino acids. The CDR3 nucleotides are TGTGCCAGCACCCAGGGGGTTGGTCAGCCCCAGCATTTT. It yields the protein CASTQGVGQPQHF.

The chain recombines TRBV5-1 with TRBJ1-4; 11 nucleotides match TRBD1. Germline trimming cut 4 bases from V and 8 bases from J; bases unmatched to any gene: 4. The length of the CDR3 is 14 residues. CDR1 and CDR2 from the germline V gene are SGHRS and YFSETQ. The CDR3 nucleotides are TGCGCCAGCAGCAAGGGACAGGGGGAAGAAAAACTGTTTTTT. Translated, it gives CASSKGQGEEKLFF. Combining the CDR3 with reference TRBV5-1 and TRBJ1-4 gives the whole variable domain KAGVTQTPRYLIKTRGQQVTLSCSPISGHRSVSWYQQTPGQGLQFLFEYFSETQRNKGNFPGRFSGRQFSNSRSEMNVSTLELGDSALYLCASSKGQGEEKLFFGSGTQLSVL.

The chain couples TRBV3-1 (or the pseudogene TRBV3-2) to TRBJ1-6; the D gene is possibly TRBD1 (5 bases). V was shortened by 0 bases and J by 7 bases, with 13 bases between the two germline ends. The CDR3 is 16 amino acids. The germline gives CDR1 LGHDT, CDR2 YNNKEL (reference sequence). CDR3 region: CASSQDRVYLNSPLHF. The DNA of the CDR3 is TGTGCCAGCAGCCAAGACAGGGTCTATTTAAATTCACCCCTCCACTTT.

J is TRBJ1-6 and V is TRBV5-1; maybe TRBD1 (6 bases). This CDR3 is 15 amino acids long. Looked up from germline, CDR1 is SGHRS and CDR2 is YFSETQ. V dropped 4 bases and J dropped 8 bases, with 16 bases sitting between them. The CDR3 here is CASSQGTGSDSPLHF. The CDR3 DNA reads as TGCGCCAGCAGCCAAGGAACAGGGAGTGATTCACCCCTCCACTTT.

The count of this clone is one. The J gene is TRBJ1-6, the V gene TRBV5-6, with D uncertain. Germline assignment: CDR1 SGHDT and CDR2 YYEEEE. V was shortened by 0 bases and J by 2 bases, with 12 bases between the two germline ends. This CDR3 has 17 amino acids. CDR3 region: CASSLGGVRAYNSPLHF. CDR3 in DNA: TGTGCCAGCAGCTTGGGGGGAGTGAGGGCCTATAATTCACCCCTCCACTTT.

The rearrangement links TRBV27 to TRBJ2-7; D is unresolved. The CDR3 runs 12 residues. CDR1 MNHEY and CDR2 SMNVEV come from the germline V gene (reference sequence). V lost 5 bases and J 12 bases, leaving 17 bases between the germline ends. The chain's CDR3 is CASSPQTGALYF. The CDR3 nucleotides read TGTGCCAGCAGTCCCCAGACTGGCGCCCTGTACTTC.

This clone was seen once. The chain has TRBV19 and TRBJ2-1; a weak D match, TRBD2 (7 bases). V lost 1 base to trimming and J lost 7 bases, with 14 bases between them. The germline V gene encodes CDR1 LNHDA and CDR2 SQIVND (reference sequence). The CDR3 contains 15 residues. As DNA, the CDR3 is TGTGCCAGTAGTATAGTTGGCGGGGGCATAAATGAGCAGTTCTTC. Protein product: CASSIVGGGINEQFF.

The V call is TRBV5-3, the J call TRBJ2-3; 12 nucleotides agree with TRBD2. TRBV5-3 is known as an ORF, though its function is uncertain. After removal of 4 bases from V and 3 bases from J, the junction contained 6 bases not matched to a gene. This CDR3 comprises 16 residues. The chain's CDR3 is CARSPRTSGATDTQYF. CDR3 coding DNA: TGTGCCAGAAGCCCACGGACTAGCGGGGCGACAGATACGCAGTATTTT.

The chain has TRBV6-1 and TRBJ2-5, with 12 bases matching TRBD1. V shed 4 bases and J 7 bases; nucleotides not matched to a gene: 13. Germline loops: CDR1 MNHNS, CDR2 SASEGT. CDR3 length equals 17 residues. As DNA, the CDR3 is TGTGCCAGCAGTGTCGACCCGGGGACAGGGGGCGTAAGGACCCAGTACTTC. Residues: CASSVDPGTGGVRTQYF.